This entry concerns a single TCR beta chain. What it recognizes is unknown. The repertoire was sequenced with immunoSEQ multiplex PCR; TCRdb's copy has only in-frame clones and lacks some. The sample includes 100,000 to 150,000 clones, 94% of them seen just once. Trimming left V 2 bases short and J 5 bases short, with 7 bases between. The germline gives CDR1 MNHEY, CDR2 SVGEGT. The CDR3 runs to 12 residues. The sample comes from a study of T cell responses to AZD1222 COVID-19 vaccine. Study as a whole: Pooled together were second doses at about 4 or about 12 weeks. Study-level points and caveats: The donor group comprised mostly white British people and more females; the analysis possibly underestimated clonal diversity. Variant regions that are unmutated are reportedly the target of nearly half of spike-specific TCRs.

The sequence was collected from an adult in good health. The rearrangement joins TRBV6-2 or TRBV6-3 to TRBJ2-7; D not resolved. The sequenced sample was peripheral blood, obtained on day 0 of AZD1222 vaccination. The CDR3 coding sequence is TGTGCCAGCAGTTACACCGGAGACGAGCAGTACTTC. This sequence encodes CASSYTGDEQYF.